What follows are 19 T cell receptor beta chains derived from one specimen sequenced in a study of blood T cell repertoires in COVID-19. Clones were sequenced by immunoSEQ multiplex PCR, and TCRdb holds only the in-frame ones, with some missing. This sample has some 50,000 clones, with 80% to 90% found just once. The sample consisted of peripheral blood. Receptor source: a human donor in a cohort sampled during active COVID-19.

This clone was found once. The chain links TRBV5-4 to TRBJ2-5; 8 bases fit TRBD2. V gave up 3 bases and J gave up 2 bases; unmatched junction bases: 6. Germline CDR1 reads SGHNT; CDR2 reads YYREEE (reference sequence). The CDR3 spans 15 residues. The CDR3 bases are TGTGCCAGCAGCTCCCAACTAGCGGTACAAGAGACCCAGTACTTC. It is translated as CASSSQLAVQETQYF.

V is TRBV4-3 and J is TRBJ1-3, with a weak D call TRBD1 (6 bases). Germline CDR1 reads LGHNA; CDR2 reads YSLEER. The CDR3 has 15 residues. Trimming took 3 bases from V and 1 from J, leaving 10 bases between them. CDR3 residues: CASSQDSLSGNTIYF. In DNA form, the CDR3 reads TGCGCCAGCAGCCAGGACAGTCTTTCTGGAAACACCATATATTTT.

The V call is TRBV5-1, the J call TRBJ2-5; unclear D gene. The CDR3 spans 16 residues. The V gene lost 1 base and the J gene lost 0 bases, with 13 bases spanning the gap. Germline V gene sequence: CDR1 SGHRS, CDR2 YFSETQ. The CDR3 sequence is CASSLSPPGYQETQYF. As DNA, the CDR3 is TGCGCCAGCAGCTTGTCCCCCCCCGGGTACCAAGAGACCCAGTACTTC.

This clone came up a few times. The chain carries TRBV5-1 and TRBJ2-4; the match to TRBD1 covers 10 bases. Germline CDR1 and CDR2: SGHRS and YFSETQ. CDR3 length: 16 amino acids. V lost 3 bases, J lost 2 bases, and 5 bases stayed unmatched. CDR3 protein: CASSWGTGASKNIQYF. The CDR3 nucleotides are TGCGCCAGCAGCTGGGGGACAGGGGCTTCCAAAAACATTCAGTACTTC.

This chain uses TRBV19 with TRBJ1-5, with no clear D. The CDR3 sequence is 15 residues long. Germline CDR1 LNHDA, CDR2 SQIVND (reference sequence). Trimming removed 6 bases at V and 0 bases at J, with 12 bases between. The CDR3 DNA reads TGTGCCAGTAGCTTGTTTCGTTATAGCAATCAGCCCCAGCATTTT. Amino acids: CASSLFRYSNQPQHF. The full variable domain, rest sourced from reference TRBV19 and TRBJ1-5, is DGGITQSPKYLFRKEGQNVTLSCEQNLNHDAMYWYRQDPGQGLRLIYYSQIVNDFQKGDIAEGYSVSREKKESFPLTVTSAQKNPTAFYLCASSLFRYSNQPQHFGDGTRLSIL.

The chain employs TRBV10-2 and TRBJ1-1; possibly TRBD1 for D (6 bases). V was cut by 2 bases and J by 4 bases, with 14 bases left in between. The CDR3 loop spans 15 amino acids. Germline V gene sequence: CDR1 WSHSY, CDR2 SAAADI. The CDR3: CASSEARTDSTEAFF. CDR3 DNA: TGCGCCAGCAGTGAGGCCAGGACAGACTCCACTGAAGCTTTCTTT.

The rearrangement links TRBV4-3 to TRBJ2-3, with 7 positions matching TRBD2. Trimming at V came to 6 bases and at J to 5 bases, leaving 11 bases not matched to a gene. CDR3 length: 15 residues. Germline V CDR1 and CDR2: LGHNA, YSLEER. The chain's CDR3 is CASSLGLGGVDTQYF. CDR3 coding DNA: TGCGCCAGCAGTTTAGGACTAGGTGGGGTAGATACGCAGTATTTT.

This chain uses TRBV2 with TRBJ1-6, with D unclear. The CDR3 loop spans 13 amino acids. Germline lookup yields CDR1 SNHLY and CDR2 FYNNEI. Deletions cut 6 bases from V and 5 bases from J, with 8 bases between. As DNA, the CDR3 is TGTGCCAGCAGGGCTGCGGATAATTCACCCCTCCACTTT. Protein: CASRAADNSPLHF.

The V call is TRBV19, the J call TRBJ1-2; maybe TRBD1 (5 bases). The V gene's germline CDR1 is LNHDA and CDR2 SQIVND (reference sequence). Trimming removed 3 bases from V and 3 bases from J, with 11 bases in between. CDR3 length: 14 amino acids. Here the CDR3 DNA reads TGTGCCAGTAGTATCGGGTCCAGGGACTATGGCTACACCTTC. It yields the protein CASSIGSRDYGYTF.

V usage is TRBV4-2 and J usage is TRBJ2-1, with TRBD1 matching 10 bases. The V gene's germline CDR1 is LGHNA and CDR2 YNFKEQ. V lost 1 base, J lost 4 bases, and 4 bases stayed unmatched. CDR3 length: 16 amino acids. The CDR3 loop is CASSQGGTGVYNEQFF. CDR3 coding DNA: TGTGCCAGCAGCCAAGGCGGGACAGGGGTTTACAATGAGCAGTTCTTC.

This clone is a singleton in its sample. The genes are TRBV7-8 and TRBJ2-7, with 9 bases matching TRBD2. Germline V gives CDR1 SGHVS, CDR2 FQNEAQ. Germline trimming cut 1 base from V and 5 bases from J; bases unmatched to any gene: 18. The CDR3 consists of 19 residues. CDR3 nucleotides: TGTGCCAGCAGCTTAGTCCCCGGGACTAGCTCCCTCGTCTTAGACGAGCAGTACTTC. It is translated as CASSLVPGTSSLVLDEQYF.

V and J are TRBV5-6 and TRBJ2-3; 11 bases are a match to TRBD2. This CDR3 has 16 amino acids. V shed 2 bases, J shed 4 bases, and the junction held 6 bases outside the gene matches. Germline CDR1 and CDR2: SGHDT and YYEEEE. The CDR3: CASSFTSGSGADTQYF. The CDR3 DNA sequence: TGTGCCAGCAGCTTTACTAGCGGGAGCGGGGCAGATACGCAGTATTTT.

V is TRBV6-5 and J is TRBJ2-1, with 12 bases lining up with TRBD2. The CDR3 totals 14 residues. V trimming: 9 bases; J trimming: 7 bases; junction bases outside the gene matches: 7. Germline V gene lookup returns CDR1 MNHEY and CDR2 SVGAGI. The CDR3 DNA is TGTGCCAGTCGACTAGCGGGAGTTGAAAATGAGCAGTTCTTC. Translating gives CASRLAGVENEQFF.

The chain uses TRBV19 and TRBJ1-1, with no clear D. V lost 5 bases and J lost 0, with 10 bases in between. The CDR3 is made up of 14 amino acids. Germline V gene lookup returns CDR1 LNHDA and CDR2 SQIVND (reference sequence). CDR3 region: CASSRGSVNTEAFF. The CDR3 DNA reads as TGTGCCAGTAGTCGAGGATCCGTGAACACTGAAGCTTTCTTT. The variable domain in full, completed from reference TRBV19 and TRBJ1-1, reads DGGITQSPKYLFRKEGQNVTLSCEQNLNHDAMYWYRQDPGQGLRLIYYSQIVNDFQKGDIAEGYSVSREKKESFPLTVTSAQKNPTAFYLCASSRGSVNTEAFFGQGTRLTVV.

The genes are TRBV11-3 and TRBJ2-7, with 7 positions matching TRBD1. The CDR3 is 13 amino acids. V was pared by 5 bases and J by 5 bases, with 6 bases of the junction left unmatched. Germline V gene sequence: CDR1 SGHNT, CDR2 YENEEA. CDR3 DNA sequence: TGTGCCAGCAGCCTAGGACAGGCCGACGAGCAGTACTTC. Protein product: CASSLGQADEQYF.

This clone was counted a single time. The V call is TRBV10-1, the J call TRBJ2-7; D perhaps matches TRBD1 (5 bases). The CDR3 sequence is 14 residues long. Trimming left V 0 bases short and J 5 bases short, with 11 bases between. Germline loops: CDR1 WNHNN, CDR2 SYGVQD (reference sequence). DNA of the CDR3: TGCGCCAGCAGTGAGTCGGCAGGGTGGAACGAGCAGTACTTC. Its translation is CASSESAGWNEQYF.

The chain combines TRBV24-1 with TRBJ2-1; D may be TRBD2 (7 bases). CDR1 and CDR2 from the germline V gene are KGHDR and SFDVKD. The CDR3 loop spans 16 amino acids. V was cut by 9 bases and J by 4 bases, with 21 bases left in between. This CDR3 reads CATAVRGGGGYNEQFF. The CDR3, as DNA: TGTGCCACCGCAGTCCGCGGGGGCGGAGGGTACAATGAGCAGTTCTTC.

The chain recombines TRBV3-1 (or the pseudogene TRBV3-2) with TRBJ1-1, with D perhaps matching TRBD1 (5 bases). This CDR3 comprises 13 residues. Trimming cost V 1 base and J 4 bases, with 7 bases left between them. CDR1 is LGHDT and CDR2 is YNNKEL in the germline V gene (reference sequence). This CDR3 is CASSQGQPTEAFF. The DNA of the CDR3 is TGTGCCAGCAGCCAAGGACAGCCCACTGAAGCTTTCTTT.

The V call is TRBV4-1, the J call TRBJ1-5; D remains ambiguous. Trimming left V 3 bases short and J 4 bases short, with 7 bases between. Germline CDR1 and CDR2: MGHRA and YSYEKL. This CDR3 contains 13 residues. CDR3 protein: CASSHRDNQPQHF. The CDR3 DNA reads TGCGCCAGCAGCCATCGCGATAATCAGCCCCAGCATTTT.